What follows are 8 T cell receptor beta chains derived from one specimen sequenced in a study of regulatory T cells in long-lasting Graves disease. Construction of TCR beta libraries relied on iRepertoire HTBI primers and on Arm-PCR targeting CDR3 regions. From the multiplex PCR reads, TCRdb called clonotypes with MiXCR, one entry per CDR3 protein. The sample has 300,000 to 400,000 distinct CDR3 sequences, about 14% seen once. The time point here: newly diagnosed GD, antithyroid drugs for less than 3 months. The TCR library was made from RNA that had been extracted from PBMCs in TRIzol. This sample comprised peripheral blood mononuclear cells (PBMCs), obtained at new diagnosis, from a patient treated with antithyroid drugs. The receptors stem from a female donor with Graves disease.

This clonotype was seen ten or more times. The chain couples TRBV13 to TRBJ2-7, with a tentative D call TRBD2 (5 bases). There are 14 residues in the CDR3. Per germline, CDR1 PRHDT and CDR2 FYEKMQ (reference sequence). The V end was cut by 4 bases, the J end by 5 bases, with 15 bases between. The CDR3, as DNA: TGTGCCAGCAGCTCATTCACTAGAATTGACGAGCAGTACTTC. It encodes CASSSFTRIDEQYF. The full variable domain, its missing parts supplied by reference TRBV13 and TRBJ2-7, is AAGVIQSPRHLIKEKRETATLKCYPIPRHDTVYWYQQGPGQDPQFLISFYEKMQSDKGSIPDRFSAQQFSDYHSELNMSSLELGDSALYFCASSSFTRIDEQYFGPGTRLTVT.

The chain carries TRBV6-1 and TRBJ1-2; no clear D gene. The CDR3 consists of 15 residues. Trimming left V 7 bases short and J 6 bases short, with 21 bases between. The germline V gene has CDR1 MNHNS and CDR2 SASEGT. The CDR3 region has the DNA TGTGCCAGCAATAAAATCCGGGAAAAAGAAGATGGCTACACCTTC. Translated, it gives CASNKIREKEDGYTF.

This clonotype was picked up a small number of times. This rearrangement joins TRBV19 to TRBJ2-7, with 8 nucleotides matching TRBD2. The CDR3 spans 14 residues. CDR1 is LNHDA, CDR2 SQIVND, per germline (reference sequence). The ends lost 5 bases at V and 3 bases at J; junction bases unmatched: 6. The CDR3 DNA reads TGTGCCAGTAGTGGTATAGCGGGAAACTACGAGCAGTACTTC. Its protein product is CASSGIAGNYEQYF.

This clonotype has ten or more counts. CDR3 coding DNA: TGTGCCAGCAGCTATAGAGGGGACACCCCCTACGAGCAGTACTTC. As protein: CASSYRGDTPYEQYF. V usage is TRBV6-2 or TRBV6-3 and J usage is TRBJ2-7; possible D gene TRBD1, 6 bases. Trimming took 6 bases from V and 2 from J, leaving 17 bases between them. Per germline, CDR1 MNHEY and CDR2 SVGEGT. The CDR3 is 15 amino acids.

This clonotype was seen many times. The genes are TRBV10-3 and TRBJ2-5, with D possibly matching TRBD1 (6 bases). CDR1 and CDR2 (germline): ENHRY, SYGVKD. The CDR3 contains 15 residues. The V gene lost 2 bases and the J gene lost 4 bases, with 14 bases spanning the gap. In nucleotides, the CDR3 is TGTGCCATCAGTGAGAACAGGGAAGGGCCAGAGACCCAGTACTTC. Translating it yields CAISENREGPETQYF.

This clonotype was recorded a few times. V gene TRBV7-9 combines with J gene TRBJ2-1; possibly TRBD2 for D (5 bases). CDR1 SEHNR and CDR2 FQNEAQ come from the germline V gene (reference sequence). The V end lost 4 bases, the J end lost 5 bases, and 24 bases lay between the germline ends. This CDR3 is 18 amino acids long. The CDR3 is CASSSPGSKNRINNEQFF. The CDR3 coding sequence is TGTGCCAGCAGCTCCCCGGGGTCTAAAAACAGAATTAACAATGAGCAGTTCTTC.

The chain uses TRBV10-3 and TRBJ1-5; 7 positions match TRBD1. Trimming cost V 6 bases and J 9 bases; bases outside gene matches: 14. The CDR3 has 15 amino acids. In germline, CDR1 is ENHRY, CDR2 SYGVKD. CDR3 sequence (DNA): TGTGCCATCAGCCGGCATGGGACAGCTCATCCGCCCCAGCATTTT. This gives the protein CAISRHGTAHPPQHF.

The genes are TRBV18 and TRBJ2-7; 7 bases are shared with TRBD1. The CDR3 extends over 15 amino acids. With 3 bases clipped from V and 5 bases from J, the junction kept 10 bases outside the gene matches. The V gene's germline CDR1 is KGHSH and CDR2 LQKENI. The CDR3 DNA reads TGTGCCAGCTCACCTTCGGCAGGGGGATTCAACGAGCAGTACTTC. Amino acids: CASSPSAGGFNEQYF.